Here is one TCR beta chain with its context. The antigen is not known. CDR3 length: 15 residues. Unmatched junction bases numbered 7, after V lost 5 bases and J lost 6 bases. Germline assignment: CDR1 SGHTA and CDR2 FQGTGA. The TCR beta profiling, which covered VDJ combination and CDR3 sequence, was carried out using genomic DNA as the template. TCRdb re-called the reads with MiXCR, one entry per CDR3 protein. This sample yields 400,000 to 450,000 distinct CDR3 sequences, of which 55% to 75% are seen a single time; 3.5% to 4.5% belongs to the top ten. This specimen comes from a study of CD8+CD57+ T cells in acquired aplastic anemia. Study context: DNA from sorted CD4+ and CD8+ cells averaged around 3.5 ug. Mean read depth for CD4+ cells from healthy donors was 9.5 million to 13 million.

Findings and caveats of the study: Patients and controls had CD8+ Simpson's diversity values that were not significantly distinct.

The sequence derives from a human donor in good health, serving as a control. J is TRBJ2-1 and V is TRBV7-3; TRBD1 aligns across 10 bases. Input material: sorted CD4+, CD8+, or CD8+CD57+ T cells (not recorded which) from PBMCs. This CDR3 is CASSPPGTGVNEQFF. CDR3 in DNA: TGTGCCAGCAGCCCACCCGGGACAGGGGTCAATGAGCAGTTCTTC. Full variable domain (outside the CDR3, taken from reference TRBV7-3 and TRBJ2-1): GAGVSQTPSNKVTEKGKYVELRCDPISGHTALYWYRQSLGQGPEFLIYFQGTGAADDSGLPNDRFFAVRPEGSVSTLKIQRTERGDSAVYLCASSPPGTGVNEQFFGPGTRLTVL.